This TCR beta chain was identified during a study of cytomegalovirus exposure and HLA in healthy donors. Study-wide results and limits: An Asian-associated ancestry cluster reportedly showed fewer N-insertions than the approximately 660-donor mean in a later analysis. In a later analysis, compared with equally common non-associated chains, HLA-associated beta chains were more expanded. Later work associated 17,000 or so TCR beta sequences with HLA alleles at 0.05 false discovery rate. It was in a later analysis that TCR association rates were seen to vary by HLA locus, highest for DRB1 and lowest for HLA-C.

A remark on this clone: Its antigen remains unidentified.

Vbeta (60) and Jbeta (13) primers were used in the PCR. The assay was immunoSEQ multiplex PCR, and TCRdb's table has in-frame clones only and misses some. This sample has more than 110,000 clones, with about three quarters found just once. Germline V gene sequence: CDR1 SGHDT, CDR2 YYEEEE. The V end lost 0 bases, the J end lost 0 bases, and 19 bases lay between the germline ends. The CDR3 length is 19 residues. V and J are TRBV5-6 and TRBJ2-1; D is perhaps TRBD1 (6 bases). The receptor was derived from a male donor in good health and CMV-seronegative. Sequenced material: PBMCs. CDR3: CASSLAYGQRQSSYNEQFF. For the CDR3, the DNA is TGTGCCAGCAGCTTGGCATATGGACAGCGTCAAAGCTCCTACAATGAGCAGTTCTTC.